This section outlines one T cell receptor beta chain sequence together with its context. Its antigen remains unidentified. No per-base quality is available; no much larger clone lies one base away. This sample was included in a study of OX40 agonist ivuxolimab in advanced cancers. For context, the study as a whole: The costimulatory receptor OX40 (CD134) was targeted by ivuxolimab, a fully human IgG2 agonistic monoclonal antibody. Patients were allowed to have had prior anti-PD-1, anti-PD-L1 or anti-CTLA-4 therapy, and 40% of the dose-escalation patients had been treated with checkpoint inhibitors. The monotherapy dose-escalation portion (N ≈ 55 patients) of the phase I ivuxolimab trial is reported in the paper. Of the 52 patients in dose escalation, some 19 had hepatocellular carcinoma, roughly 15 had melanoma, 9 had renal cell carcinoma and 9 had head and neck cancer. Three dose-escalation patients achieved partial responses, one with hepatocellular carcinoma and two with cutaneous melanoma. A male proportion of around 81% and a mean age of around 60 years, ranging from about 20 to 80, were recorded for the dose-escalation cohort. The purpose of peripheral TCRbeta sequencing was to test whether ivuxolimab changed TCR sequence diversity and led to clonal T-cell expansion. Intravenous ivuxolimab was administered to patients every 2 weeks at six dose levels: 0.01, 0.1, 0.3, 1.5, 3 and 10 mg/kg. General findings and caveats noted by the study authors: Low levels of normalized T-cell clonal expansion were also shown by some nonresponding patients. At doses from 0.1 to 3.0 mg/kg, clonal expansion was seen in both CD4+ and CD8+ blood T cells between baseline and week 6. Which antigens the clonally expanded peripheral T cells were specific for was not determined. In the 0.1-3.0 mg/kg groups, partial responders had among the lowest normalized peripheral clonal expansion, particularly in CD8+ T cells. After ivuxolimab, expanded clones were on average more numerous among CD8+ T cells than among CD4+ T cells.

To sequence the TCRbeta CDR3 region, genomic DNA was isolated from the sorted cells. TCRbeta CDR3 regions were sequenced using the immunoSEQ Assay. What TCRdb holds here is the immuneACCESS table cut down to in-frame rearrangements. Part of the clones is not present; checked against another copy, under half of the missing clones reflect an unresolved V gene, and the others are unexplained. The sample profile shows about 50,000 clones; about 81% of them were found once. The ten largest make up under 9.5% of the sample. Patients with a history of autoimmune disease or receiving systemic immunosuppression were excluded from the trial. Peripheral blood for TCR sequencing was drawn from every dose cohort at baseline, at cycle 4 day 1 and at cycle 7 day 1. Samples were obtained from an open-label, multicenter, first-in-human phase I dose-escalation trial of ivuxolimab. Adults with locally advanced or metastatic head and neck squamous cell, hepatocellular, melanoma or renal cell carcinoma were enrolled in the trial. Before TCR sequencing, CD4+ T cells and CD8+ T cells were sorted from peripheral blood as separate populations.

The CDR3 holds 13 amino acids from the cysteine to the phenylalanine. Here the CDR3 DNA is all that survives: 39 bases in frame from base 1. CDR1 is given as MDHEN and CDR2 as SYDVKM, both from the germline V gene. V trim: 10 bases; J trim: 0 bases; unmatched bases: 6. Source: CD4+ or CD8+ T cells sorted from blood, taken in a trial of the OX40 agonist ivuxolimab. Rearrangement joined TRBV28 to TRBJ2-7, and 7 bases in between align with TRBD1. The receptor's source is an adult with an advanced solid tumor such as melanoma, head and neck, liver or kidney cancer. In nucleotide form, the sequence is TGTGCCATCCGGGGACAGACCTCCTACGAGCAGTACTTC. It codes for CAIRGQTSYEQYF.